This TCR beta chain stems from a study of CXCR3-negative and CXCR3-positive naive CD8 T cells. The wider study: Per library, roughly 1.5 +/- 0.3 million reads; roughly 130 million TRB reads overall.

Concerning this clonotype: Its specificity is not known.

The study's findings and limits: For naive cells, CXCR3-negative and CXCR3-positive subsets had similar TRBV-TRBJ usage; for memory cells, usage differed. Compared with CXCR3-negative naive cells, CXCR3-positive naive cells showed more hydrophobic TRB CDR3s. Much lower diversity was found in memory CD8+ cells, while both naive subsets had comparably high diversity.

The method, 5' RACE with UMI labels, was used to prepare the TRB cDNA libraries. TCRdb reprocessed the 5' RACE reads and keeps a single row for each CDR3 protein, giving no DNA. Its table records about 63,000 distinct CDR3 sequences. The receptor's source is a human donor in good health. Some clones in this sample may be carry-over from other donors' samples. The sequencing sample was made of naive CXCR3+ CD8+ T cells from blood. Subset of the sample: CD45RO-CCR7+CD27+CD95- naive CD8+ T cells expressing CXCR3 (TNR3+).

CDR3 in amino acids: CASSFLLGQNTEAFF. The rearrangement joins TRBV9 to TRBJ1-1; no DNA is available, so the TRBD1 call from TCRdb remains unchecked. CDR3 length: 15 residues. Germline V gene sequence: CDR1 SGDLS, CDR2 YYNGEE.